This T cell receptor beta chain was recorded in a study of cytomegalovirus exposure and HLA in healthy donors. In the study overall: Earlier work reported 90 million to 120 million unique TCR beta sequences from roughly 180 million T cells. Points from the study as a whole: In an earlier analysis, about 90% or about 30%: the productive usage of most TCR beta V segments. There were 150 to 200 TCR beta chains listed as cytomegalovirus-associated. Accurate predictions that matched the HLA-A and HLA-B alleles of most subjects were reportedly made from TCR beta sequences.

The ends were cut back, 0 bases at V and 6 bases at J, with 9 bases in the middle. Germline assignment: CDR1 GTSNPN and CDR2 SVGIG (reference sequence). CDR3 length: 12 amino acids. Both 60 Vbeta primers and 13 Jbeta primers went into the PCR. Some clones are missing from TCRdb's copy, which holds only in-frame ones; the method was immunoSEQ multiplex PCR. The sample lists 200,000 or so clones, about 85% occurring once. On this clone: Its target is not known. Other DNA sequences in this specimen translate into the identical CDR3.

The chain has TRBV30 and TRBJ2-7, with D unresolved. The TCR comes from a human donor in good health. The specimen sequenced was PBMCs. The CDR3 here is CAWSVSSGEQYF. As DNA, the CDR3 is TGTGCCTGGAGTGTCAGCTCGGGCGAGCAGTACTTC.